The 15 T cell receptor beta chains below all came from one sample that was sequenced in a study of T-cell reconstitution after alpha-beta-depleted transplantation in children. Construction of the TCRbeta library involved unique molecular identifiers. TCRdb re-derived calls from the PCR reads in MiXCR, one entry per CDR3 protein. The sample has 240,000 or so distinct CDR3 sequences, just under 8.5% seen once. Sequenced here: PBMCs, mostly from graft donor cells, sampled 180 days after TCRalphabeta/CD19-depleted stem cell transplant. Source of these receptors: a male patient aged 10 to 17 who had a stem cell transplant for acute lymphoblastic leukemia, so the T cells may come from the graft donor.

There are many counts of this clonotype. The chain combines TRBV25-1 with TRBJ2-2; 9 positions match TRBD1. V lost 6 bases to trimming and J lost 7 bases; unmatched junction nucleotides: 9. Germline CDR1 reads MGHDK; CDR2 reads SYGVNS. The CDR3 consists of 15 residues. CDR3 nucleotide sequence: TGTGCCAGCAGGGCCACAGGGGGCGCCGGCGGGGAGCTGTTTTTT. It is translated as CASRATGGAGGELFF.

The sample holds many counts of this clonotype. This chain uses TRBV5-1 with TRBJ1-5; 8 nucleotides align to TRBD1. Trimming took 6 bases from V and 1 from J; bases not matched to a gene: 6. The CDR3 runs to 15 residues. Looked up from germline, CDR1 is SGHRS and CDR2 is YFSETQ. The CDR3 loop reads CASKQGAGSNQPQHF. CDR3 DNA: TGCGCCAGCAAGCAGGGGGCAGGAAGCAATCAGCCCCAGCATTTT.

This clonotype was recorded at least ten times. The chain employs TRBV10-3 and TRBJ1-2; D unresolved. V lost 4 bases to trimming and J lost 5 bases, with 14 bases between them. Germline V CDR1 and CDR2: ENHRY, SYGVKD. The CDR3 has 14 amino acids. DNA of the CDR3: TGTGCCATCAGTGGGAACAGCTCCCCGTATGGCTACACCTTC. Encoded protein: CAISGNSSPYGYTF.

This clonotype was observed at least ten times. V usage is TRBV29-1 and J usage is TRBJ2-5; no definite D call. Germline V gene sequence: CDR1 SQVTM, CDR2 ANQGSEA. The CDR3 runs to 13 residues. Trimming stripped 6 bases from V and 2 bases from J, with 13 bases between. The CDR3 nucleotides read TGCAGCGTGGTAGGCAGGCTACAAGAGACCCAGTACTTC. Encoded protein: CSVVGRLQETQYF. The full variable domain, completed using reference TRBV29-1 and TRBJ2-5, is SAVISQKPSRDICQRGTSLTIQCQVDSQVTMMFWYRQQPGQSLTLIATANQGSEATYESGFVIDKFPISRPNLTFSTLTVSNMSPEDSSIYLCSVVGRLQETQYFGPGTRLLVL.

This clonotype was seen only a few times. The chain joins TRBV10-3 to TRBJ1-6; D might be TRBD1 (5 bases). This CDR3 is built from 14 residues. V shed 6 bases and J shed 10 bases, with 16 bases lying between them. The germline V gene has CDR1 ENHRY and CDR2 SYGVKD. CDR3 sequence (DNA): TGTGCCATCAGCGGCTTGCAGGGAGGCTCACCCCTCCACTTT. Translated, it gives CAISGLQGGSPLHF.

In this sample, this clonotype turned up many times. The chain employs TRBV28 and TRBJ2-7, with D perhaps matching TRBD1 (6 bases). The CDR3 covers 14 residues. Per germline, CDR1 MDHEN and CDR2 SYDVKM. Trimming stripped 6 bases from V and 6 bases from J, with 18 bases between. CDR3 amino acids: CASRPTGIRREQYF. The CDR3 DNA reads TGTGCCAGCAGACCTACAGGGATACGTCGCGAGCAGTACTTC.

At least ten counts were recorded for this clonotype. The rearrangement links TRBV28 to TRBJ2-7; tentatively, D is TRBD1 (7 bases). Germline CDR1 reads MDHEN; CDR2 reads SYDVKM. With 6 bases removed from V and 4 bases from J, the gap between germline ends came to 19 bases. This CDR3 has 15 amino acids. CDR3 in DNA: TGTGCCAGCAGGCCAGGGGGGACACTTACTTACGAGCAGTACTTC. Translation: CASRPGGTLTYEQYF.

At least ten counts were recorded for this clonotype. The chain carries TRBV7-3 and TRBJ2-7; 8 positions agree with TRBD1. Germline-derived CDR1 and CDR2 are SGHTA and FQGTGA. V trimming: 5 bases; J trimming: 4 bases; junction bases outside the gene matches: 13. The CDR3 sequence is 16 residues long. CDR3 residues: CASSLQCQGARYEQYF. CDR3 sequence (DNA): TGTGCCAGCAGCCTCCAATGCCAGGGGGCAAGGTACGAGCAGTACTTC. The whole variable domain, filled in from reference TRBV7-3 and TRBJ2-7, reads GAGVSQTPSNKVTEKGKYVELRCDPISGHTALYWYRQSLGQGPEFLIYFQGTGAADDSGLPNDRFFAVRPEGSVSTLKIQRTERGDSAVYLCASSLQCQGARYEQYFGPGTRLTVT.

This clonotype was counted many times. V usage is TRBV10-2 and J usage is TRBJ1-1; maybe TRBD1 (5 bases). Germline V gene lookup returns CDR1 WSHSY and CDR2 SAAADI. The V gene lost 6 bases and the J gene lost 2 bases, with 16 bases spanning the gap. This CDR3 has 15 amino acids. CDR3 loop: CASRAVAGLNTEAFF. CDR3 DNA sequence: TGCGCCAGCAGGGCAGTAGCGGGGCTTAACACTGAAGCTTTCTTT.

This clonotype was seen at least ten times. The CDR3 DNA follows: TGTGCCACCTCAGCGCGGGGGGGCGCCTACAATGAGCAGTTCTTC. This gives the protein CATSARGGAYNEQFF. The rearrangement joins TRBV27 to TRBJ2-1; TRBD2 agrees at 9 bases. V shed 10 bases, J shed 2 bases, and the junction held 9 bases outside the gene matches. CDR3 length: 15 amino acids. The V gene's germline CDR1 is MNHEY and CDR2 SMNVEV (reference sequence).

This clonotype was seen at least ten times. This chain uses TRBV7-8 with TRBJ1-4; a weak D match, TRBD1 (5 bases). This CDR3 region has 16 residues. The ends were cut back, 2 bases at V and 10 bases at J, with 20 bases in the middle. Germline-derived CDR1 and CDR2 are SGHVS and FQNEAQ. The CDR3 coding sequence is TGTGCCAGCAGCTTACCGGGACTGGGGGGATCGGGAAAACTGTTTTTT. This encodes CASSLPGLGGSGKLFF.

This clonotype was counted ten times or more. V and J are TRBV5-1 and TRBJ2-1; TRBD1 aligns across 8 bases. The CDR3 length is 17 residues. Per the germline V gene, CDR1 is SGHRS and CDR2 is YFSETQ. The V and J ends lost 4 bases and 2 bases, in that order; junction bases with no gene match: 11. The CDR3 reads CASSPPGRDRPYNEQFF. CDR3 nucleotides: TGCGCCAGCAGCCCACCGGGTCGGGACAGGCCCTACAATGAGCAGTTCTTC.

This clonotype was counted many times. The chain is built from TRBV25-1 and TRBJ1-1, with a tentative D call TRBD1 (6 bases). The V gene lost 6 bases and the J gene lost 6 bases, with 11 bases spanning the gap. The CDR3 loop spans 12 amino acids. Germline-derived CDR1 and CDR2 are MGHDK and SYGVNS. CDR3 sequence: CASRRTDAEAFF. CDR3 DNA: TGTGCCAGCAGGCGGACAGATGCTGAAGCTTTCTTT.

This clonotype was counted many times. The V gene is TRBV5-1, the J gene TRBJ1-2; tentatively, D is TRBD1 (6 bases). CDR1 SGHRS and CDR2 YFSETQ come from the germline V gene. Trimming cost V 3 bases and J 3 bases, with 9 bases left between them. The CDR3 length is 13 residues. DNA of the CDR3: TGCGCCAGCAGCTCTCCAGGGGACTATGGCTACACCTTC. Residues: CASSSPGDYGYTF.

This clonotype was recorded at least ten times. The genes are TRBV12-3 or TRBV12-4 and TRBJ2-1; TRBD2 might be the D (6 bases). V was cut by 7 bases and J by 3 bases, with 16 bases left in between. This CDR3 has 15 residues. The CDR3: CASTRGTGDYNEQFF. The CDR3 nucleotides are TGTGCCAGCACCCGGGGGACTGGGGACTACAATGAGCAGTTCTTC.